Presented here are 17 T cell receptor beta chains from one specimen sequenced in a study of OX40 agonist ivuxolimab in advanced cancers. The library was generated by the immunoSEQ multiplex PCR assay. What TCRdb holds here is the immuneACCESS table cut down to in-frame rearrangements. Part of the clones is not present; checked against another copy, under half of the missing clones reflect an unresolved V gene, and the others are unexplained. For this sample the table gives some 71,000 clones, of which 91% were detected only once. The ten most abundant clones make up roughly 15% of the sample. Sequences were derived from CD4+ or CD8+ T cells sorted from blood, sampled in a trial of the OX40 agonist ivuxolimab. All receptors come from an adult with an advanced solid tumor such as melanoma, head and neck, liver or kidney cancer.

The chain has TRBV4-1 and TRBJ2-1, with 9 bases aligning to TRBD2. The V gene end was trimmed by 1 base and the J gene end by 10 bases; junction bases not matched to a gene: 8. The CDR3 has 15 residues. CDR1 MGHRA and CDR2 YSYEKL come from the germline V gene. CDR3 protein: CASSQVAGGPGEQFF. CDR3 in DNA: TGCGCCAGCAGCCAAGTGGCGGGAGGGCCCGGAGAGCAGTTCTTC.

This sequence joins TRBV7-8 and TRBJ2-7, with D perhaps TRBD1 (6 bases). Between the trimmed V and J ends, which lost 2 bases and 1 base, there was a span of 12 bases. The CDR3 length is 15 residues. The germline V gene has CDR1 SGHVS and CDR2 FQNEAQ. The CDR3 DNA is TGTGCCAGCAGCTTAACCAGGGGTTTGTCCTACGAGCAGTACTTC. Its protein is CASSLTRGLSYEQYF.

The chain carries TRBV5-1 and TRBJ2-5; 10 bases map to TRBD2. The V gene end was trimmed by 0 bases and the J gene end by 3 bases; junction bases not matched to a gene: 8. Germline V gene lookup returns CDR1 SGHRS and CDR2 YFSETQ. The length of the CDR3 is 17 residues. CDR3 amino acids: CASSLDPSGGGEETQYF. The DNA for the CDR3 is TGCGCCAGCAGCTTGGATCCTAGCGGGGGAGGAGAAGAGACCCAGTACTTC.

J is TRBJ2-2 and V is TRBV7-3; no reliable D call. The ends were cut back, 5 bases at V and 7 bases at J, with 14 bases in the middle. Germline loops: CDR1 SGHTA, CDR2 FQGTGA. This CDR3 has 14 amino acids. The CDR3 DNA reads TGTGCCAGCAGCCAAAGTGGGGATGGCGGGGAGCTGTTTTTT. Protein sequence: CASSQSGDGGELFF.

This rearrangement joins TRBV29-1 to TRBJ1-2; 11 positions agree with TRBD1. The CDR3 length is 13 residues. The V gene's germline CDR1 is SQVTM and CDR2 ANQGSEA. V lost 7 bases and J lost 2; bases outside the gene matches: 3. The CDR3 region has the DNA TGCAGCGATTGGACAGGGGGCAACTATGGCTACACCTTC. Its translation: CSDWTGGNYGYTF.

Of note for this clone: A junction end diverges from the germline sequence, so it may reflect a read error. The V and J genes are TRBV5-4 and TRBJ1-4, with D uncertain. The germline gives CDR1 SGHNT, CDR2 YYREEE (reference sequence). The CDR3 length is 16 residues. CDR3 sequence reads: CASSQSPVTTNEKLFF. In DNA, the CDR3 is TGCGCCAGCAGCCAGTCGCCGGTTACAACTAATGAAAAACTGTTTTTT.

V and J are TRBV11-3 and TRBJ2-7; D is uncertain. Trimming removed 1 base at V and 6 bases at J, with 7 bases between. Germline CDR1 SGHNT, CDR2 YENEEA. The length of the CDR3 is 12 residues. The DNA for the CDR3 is TGTGCCAGCAGCTTAGGGGATGGCGAGCAGTACTTC. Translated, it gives CASSLGDGEQYF. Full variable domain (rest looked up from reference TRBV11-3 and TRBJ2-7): EAGVVQSPRYKIIEKKQPVAFWCNPISGHNTLYWYLQNLGQGPELLIRYENEEAVDDSQLPKDRFSAERLKGVDSTLKIQPAELGDSAVYLCASSLGDGEQYFGPGTRLTVT.

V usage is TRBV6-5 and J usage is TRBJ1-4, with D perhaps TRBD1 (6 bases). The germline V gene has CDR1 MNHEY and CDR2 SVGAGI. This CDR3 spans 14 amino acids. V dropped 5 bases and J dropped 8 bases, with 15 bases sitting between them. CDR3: CASSPDGGREKLFF. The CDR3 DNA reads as TGTGCCAGCAGTCCCGACGGGGGCCGGGAAAAACTGTTTTTT.

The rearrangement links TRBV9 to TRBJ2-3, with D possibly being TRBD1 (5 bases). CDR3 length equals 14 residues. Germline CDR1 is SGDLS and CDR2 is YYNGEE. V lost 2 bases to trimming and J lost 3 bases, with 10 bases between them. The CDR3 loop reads CASSVGRVTDTQYF. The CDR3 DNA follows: TGTGCCAGCAGCGTGGGCAGGGTGACAGATACGCAGTATTTT. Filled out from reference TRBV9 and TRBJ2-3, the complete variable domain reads DSGVTQTPKHLITATGQRVTLRCSPRSGDLSVYWYQQSLDQGLQFLIQYYNGEERAKGNILERFSAQQFPDLHSELNLSSLELGDSALYFCASSVGRVTDTQYFGPGTRLTVL.

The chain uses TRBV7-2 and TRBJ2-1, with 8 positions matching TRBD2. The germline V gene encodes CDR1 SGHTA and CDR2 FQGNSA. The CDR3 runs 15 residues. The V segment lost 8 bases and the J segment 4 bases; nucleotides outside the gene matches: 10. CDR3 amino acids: CASRDYTSGYNEQFF. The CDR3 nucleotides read TGTGCCAGCCGAGACTATACTAGCGGATACAATGAGCAGTTCTTC.

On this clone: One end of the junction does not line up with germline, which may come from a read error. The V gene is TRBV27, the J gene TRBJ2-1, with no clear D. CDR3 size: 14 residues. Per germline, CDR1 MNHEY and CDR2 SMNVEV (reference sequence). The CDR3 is CVSRSESSYNEQFF. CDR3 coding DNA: TGTGTCAGCCGGTCGGAGAGCTCCTACAATGAGCAGTTCTTC.

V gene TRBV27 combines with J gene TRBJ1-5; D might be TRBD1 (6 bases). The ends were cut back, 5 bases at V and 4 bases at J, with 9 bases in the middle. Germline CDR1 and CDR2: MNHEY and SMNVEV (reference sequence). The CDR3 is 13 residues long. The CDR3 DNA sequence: TGTGCCAGCAGTGCAGGGGTAAATCAGCCCCAGCATTTT. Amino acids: CASSAGVNQPQHF.

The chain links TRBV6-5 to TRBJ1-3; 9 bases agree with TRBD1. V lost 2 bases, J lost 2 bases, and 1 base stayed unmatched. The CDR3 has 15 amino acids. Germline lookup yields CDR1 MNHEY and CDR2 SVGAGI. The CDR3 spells CASSYGTGTGNTIYF. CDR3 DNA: TGTGCCAGCAGTTACGGGACAGGGACTGGAAACACCATATATTTT.

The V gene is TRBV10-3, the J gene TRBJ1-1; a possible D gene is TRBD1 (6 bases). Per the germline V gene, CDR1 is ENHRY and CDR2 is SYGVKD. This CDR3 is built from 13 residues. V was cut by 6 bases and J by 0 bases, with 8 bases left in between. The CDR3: CAIRRGVNTEAFF. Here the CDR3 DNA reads TGTGCCATCAGGAGGGGGGTGAACACTGAAGCTTTCTTT.

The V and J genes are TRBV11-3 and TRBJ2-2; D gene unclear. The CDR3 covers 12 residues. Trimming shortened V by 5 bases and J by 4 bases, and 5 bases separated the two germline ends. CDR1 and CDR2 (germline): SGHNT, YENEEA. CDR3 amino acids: CASSPLTGELFF. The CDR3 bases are TGTGCCAGCAGCCCTCTCACCGGGGAGCTGTTTTTT.

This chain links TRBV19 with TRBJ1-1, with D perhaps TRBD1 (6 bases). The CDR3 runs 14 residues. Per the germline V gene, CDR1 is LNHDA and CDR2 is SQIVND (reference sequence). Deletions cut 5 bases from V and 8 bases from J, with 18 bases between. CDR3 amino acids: CASSFRDTITEAFF. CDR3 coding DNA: TGTGCCAGTAGTTTCAGGGACACAATCACCGAAGCTTTCTTT.

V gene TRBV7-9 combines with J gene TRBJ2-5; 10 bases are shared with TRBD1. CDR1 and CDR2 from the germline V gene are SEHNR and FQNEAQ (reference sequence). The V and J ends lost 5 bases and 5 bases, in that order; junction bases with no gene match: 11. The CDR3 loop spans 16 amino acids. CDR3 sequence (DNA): TGTGCCAGCAGCACCCAGGACAGGGGGAAAGGGGAGACCCAGTACTTC. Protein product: CASSTQDRGKGETQYF.